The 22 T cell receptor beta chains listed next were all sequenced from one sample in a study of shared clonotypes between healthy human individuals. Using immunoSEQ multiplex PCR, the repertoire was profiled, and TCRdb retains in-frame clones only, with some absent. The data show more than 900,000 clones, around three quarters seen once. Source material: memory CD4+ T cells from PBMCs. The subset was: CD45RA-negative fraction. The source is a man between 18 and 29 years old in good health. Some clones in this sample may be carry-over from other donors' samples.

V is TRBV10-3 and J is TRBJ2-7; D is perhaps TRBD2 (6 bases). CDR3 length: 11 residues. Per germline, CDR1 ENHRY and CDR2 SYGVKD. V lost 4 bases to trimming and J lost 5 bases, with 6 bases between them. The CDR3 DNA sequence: TGTGCCATCAGTGGGGGGGACGAGCAGTACTTC. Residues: CAISGGDEQYF.

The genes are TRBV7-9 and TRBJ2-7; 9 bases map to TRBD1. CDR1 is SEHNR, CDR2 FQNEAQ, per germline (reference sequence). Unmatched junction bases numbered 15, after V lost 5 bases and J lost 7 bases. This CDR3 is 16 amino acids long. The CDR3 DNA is TGTGCCAGCAGCCGCGACCGGGGACAGGGAATTGAGGAGCAGTACTTC. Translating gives CASSRDRGQGIEEQYF.

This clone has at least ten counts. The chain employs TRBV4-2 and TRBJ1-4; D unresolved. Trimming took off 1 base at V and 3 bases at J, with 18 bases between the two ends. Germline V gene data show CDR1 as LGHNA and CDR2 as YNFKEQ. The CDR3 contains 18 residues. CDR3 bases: TGTGCCAGCAGCCAAGCCGCGTCGGCCTCGGGTGCTAATGAAAAACTGTTTTTT. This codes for CASSQAASASGANEKLFF.

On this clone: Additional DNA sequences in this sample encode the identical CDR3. CDR3 loop: CASSFANTEAFF. The DNA for the CDR3 is TGCGCCAGCAGCTTCGCGAACACTGAAGCTTTCTTT. The chain carries TRBV5-1 and TRBJ1-1; no definite D call. The length of the CDR3 is 12 residues. Trimming cost V 2 bases and J 1 base, with 3 bases left between them. Germline assignment: CDR1 SGHRS and CDR2 YFSETQ. Variable domain in full (rest from reference TRBV5-1 and TRBJ1-1): KAGVTQTPRYLIKTRGQQVTLSCSPISGHRSVSWYQQTPGQGLQFLFEYFSETQRNKGNFPGRFSGRQFSNSRSEMNVSTLELGDSALYLCASSFANTEAFFGQGTRLTVV.

The CDR3 DNA reads TGTGCCAGCAGTATCGTCGGCGGGAGCTTGGGGCAGTACTTC. This sequence encodes CASSIVGGSLGQYF. J is TRBJ2-7 and V is TRBV28; the match to TRBD2 covers 7 bases. The V segment lost 5 bases and the J segment 9 bases; nucleotides outside the gene matches: 13. Per germline, CDR1 MDHEN and CDR2 SYDVKM. This CDR3 region has 14 residues.

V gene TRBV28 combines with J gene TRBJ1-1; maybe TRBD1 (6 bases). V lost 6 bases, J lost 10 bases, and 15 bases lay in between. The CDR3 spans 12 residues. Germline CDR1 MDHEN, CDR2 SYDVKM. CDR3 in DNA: TGTGCCAGCAGGTTAGGGGGGGCGGCAGCTTTCTTT. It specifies CASRLGGAAAFF.

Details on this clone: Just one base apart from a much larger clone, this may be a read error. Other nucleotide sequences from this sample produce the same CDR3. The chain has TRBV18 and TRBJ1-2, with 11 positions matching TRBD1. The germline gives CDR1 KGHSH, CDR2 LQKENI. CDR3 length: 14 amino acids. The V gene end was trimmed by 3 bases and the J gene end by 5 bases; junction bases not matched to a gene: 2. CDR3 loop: CASSPGTGGYGYTF. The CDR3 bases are TGTGCCAGCTCACCCGGGACAGGGGGATATGGCTACACCTTC.

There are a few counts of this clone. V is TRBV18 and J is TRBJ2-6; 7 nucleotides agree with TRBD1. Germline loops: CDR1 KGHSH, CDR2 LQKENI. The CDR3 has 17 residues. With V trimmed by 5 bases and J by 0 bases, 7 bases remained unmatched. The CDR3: CASSLDRASSGANVLTF. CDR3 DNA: TGTGCCAGCTCATTAGACAGGGCCAGCTCTGGGGCCAACGTCCTGACTTTC.

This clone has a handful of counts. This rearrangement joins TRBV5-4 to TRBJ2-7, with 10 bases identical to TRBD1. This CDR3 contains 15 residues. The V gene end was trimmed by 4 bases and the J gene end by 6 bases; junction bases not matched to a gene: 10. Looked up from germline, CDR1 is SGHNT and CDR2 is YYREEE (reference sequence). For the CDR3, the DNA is TGTGCCAGCAGCCGACGACAGGGGGCGCAAGGCGAGCAGTACTTC. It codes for CASSRRQGAQGEQYF.

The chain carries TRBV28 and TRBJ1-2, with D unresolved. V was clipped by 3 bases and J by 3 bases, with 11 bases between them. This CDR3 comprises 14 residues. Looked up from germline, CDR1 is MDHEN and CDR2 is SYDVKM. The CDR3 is CASSLARADYGYTF. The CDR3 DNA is TGTGCCAGCAGTTTGGCAAGGGCTGACTATGGCTACACCTTC.

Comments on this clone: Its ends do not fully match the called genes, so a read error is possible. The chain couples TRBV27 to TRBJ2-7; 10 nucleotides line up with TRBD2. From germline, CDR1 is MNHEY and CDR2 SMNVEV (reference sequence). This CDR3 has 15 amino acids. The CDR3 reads CASSLSVAGGGEQYF. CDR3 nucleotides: TGCGCCAGCAGTTTATCTGTAGCGGGAGGTGGCGAGCAGTACTTC.

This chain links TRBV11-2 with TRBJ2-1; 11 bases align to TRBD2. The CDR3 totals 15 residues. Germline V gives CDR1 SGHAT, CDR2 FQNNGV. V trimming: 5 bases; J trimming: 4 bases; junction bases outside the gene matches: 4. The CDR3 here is CASSTGLADYNEQFF. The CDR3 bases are TGTGCCAGCAGCACGGGACTAGCGGATTACAATGAGCAGTTCTTC.

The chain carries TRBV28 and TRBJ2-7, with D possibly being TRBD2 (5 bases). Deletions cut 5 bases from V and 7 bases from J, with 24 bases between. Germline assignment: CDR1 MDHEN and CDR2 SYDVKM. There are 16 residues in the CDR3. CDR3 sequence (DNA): TGTGCCAGCAGTGCCTTGGGTCTAGGTAGACGGGGAGAGCAGTACTTC. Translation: CASSALGLGRRGEQYF.

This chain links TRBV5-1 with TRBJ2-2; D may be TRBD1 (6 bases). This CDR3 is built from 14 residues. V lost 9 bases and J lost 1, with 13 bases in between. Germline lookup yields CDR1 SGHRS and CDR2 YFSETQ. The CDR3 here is CATEETGNTGELFF. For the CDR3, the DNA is TGCGCCACCGAAGAGACAGGGAACACCGGGGAGCTGTTTTTT.

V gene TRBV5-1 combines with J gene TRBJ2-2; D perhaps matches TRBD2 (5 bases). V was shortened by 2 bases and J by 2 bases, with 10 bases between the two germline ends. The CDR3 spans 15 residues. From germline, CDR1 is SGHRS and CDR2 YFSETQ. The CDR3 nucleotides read TGCGCCAGCAGCTTCAGCGCGGGCAACACCGGGGAGCTGTTTTTT. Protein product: CASSFSAGNTGELFF.

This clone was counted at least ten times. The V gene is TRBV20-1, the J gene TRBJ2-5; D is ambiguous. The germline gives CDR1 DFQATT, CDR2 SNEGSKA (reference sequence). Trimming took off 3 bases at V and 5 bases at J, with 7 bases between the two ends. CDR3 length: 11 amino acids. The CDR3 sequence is CSASIAETQYF. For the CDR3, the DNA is TGCAGTGCTAGTATTGCGGAGACCCAGTACTTC.

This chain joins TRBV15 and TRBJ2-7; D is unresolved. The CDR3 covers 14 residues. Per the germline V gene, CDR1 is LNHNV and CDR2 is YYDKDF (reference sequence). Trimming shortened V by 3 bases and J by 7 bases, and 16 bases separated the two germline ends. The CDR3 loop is CATSSLAGMGEQYF. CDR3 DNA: TGTGCCACCAGCAGCCTCGCAGGCATGGGGGAGCAGTACTTC.

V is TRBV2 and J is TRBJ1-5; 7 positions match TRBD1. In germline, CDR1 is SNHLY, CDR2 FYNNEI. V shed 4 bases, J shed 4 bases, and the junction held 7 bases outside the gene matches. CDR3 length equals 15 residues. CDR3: CASSARTGGNQPQHF. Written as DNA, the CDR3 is TGTGCCAGCAGTGCCCGGACAGGAGGGAATCAGCCCCAGCATTTT.

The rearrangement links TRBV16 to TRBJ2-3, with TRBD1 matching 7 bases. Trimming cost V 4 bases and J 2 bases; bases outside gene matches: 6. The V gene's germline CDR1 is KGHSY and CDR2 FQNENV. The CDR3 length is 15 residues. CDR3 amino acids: CASSRSGTDTDTQYF. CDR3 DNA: TGTGCCAGCAGCCGCTCCGGGACAGACACAGATACGCAGTATTTT.

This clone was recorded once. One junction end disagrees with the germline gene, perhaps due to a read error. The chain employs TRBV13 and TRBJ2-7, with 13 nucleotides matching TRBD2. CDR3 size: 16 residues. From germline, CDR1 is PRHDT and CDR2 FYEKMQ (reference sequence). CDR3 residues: CASSGRLAGGSDEQYF. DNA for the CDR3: TGTGCCAGCAGCGGACGACTAGCGGGAGGCTCCGACGAGCAGTACTTC.

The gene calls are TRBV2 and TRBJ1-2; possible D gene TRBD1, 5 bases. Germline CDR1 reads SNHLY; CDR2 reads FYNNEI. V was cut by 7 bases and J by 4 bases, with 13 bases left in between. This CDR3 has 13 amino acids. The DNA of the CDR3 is TGTGCCAGCATCGGGGACGCCCGCTATGGCTACACCTTC. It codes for CASIGDARYGYTF.

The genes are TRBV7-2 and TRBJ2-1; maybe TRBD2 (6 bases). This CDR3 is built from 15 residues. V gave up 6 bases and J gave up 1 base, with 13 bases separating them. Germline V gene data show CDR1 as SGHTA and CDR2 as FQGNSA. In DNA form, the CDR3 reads TGTGCCAGCAGGGGCGGGATAGGTTCCTACAATGAGCAGTTCTTC. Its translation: CASRGGIGSYNEQFF.